One and the same sample provided the 29 T cell receptor beta chains below, sequenced in a study of shared clonotypes between healthy human individuals. Generated by immunoSEQ multiplex PCR, the TCRdb table keeps only in-frame clones and is missing some. Of about 1 million clones in the sample, 65% to 80% were seen once. Material for sequencing was memory CD4+ T cells sorted from blood. Regarding subset: CD45RA-negative fraction. The origin of the receptors is a man between 18 and 35 years old in good health.

The table lists this clone with a few counts. The chain combines TRBV10-3 with TRBJ2-5; the D gene is possibly TRBD1 (5 bases). Germline assignment: CDR1 ENHRY and CDR2 SYGVKD. V was shortened by 6 bases and J by 0 bases, with 11 bases between the two germline ends. CDR3 length: 14 amino acids. This CDR3 reads CAISQDRNQETQYF. DNA of the CDR3: TGTGCCATCAGCCAAGACAGAAACCAAGAGACCCAGTACTTC.

This rearrangement joins TRBV6-1 to TRBJ1-1; D might be TRBD1 (5 bases). From germline, CDR1 is MNHNS and CDR2 SASEGT. The CDR3 runs to 15 residues. V lost 3 bases to trimming and J lost 0 bases, with 11 bases between them. The CDR3 nucleotides are TGTGCCAGCAGTGACCTGGGACCGATGAACACTGAAGCTTTCTTT. It codes for CASSDLGPMNTEAFF.

This rearrangement joins TRBV5-1 to TRBJ1-1; possible D gene TRBD1, 5 bases. This CDR3 contains 14 residues. V lost 5 bases and J lost 0, with 11 bases in between. CDR1 is SGHRS and CDR2 is YFSETQ in the germline V gene. The CDR3 reads CASRPGGLNTEAFF. CDR3 DNA: TGCGCCAGCAGACCCGGGGGTTTGAACACTGAAGCTTTCTTT. Full variable domain (outside the CDR3, taken from reference TRBV5-1 and TRBJ1-1): KAGVTQTPRYLIKTRGQQVTLSCSPISGHRSVSWYQQTPGQGLQFLFEYFSETQRNKGNFPGRFSGRQFSNSRSEMNVSTLELGDSALYLCASRPGGLNTEAFFGQGTRLTVV.

The chain has TRBV6-6 and TRBJ2-5; no clear D gene. This CDR3 contains 11 residues. Germline lookup yields CDR1 MNHNY and CDR2 SVGAGI (reference sequence). Trimming left V 6 bases short and J 4 bases short, with 6 bases between. The DNA for the CDR3 is TGTGCCAGCAGCGGTACAGAGACCCAGTACTTC. Its protein product is CASSGTETQYF.

The chain links TRBV7-2 to TRBJ1-5, with 12 bases identical to TRBD1. Germline V gene data show CDR1 as SGHTA and CDR2 as FQGNSA. Trimming at V came to 3 bases and at J to 6 bases, leaving 6 bases not matched to a gene. The CDR3 covers 16 residues. The CDR3 DNA reads as TGTGCCAGCAGCTTCGGCGGGACAGGGGGCAGTCAGCCCCAGCATTTT. Amino acid sequence: CASSFGGTGGSQPQHF.

V and J are TRBV6-1 and TRBJ1-2; unclear D gene. Germline V gives CDR1 MNHNS, CDR2 SASEGT. The CDR3 has 14 residues. The V gene lost 4 bases and the J gene lost 5 bases, with 14 bases spanning the gap. The CDR3 DNA reads TGTGCCAGCAGTGGAAGGAACAGACTGTATGGCTACACCTTC. This translates into CASSGRNRLYGYTF.

This chain connects TRBV18 to TRBJ2-5, with TRBD2 identical over 13 bases. Germline CDR1 and CDR2: KGHSH and LQKENI. The V segment lost 3 bases and the J segment 3 bases; nucleotides outside the gene matches: 16. This CDR3 is built from 20 residues. The CDR3 sequence is CASSPWEPGLAGDGKETQYF. The CDR3 DNA is TGTGCCAGCTCACCTTGGGAGCCAGGACTAGCGGGAGATGGGAAAGAGACCCAGTACTTC. Drawing the rest from reference TRBV18 and TRBJ2-5, the complete variable domain is NAGVMQNPRHLVRRRGQEARLRCSPMKGHSHVYWYRQLPEEGLKFMVYLQKENIIDESGMPKERFSAEFPKEGPSILRIQQVVRGDSAAYFCASSPWEPGLAGDGKETQYFGPGTRLLVL.

The chain employs TRBV7-2 and TRBJ2-1; D unclear. The germline gives CDR1 SGHTA, CDR2 FQGNSA. This CDR3 contains 13 residues. Trimming cost V 1 base and J 12 bases, with 13 bases left between them. The CDR3 sequence: CASSLDPGKGQFF. The CDR3 nucleotides read TGTGCCAGCAGCTTAGATCCGGGTAAAGGGCAGTTCTTC.

The chain uses TRBV5-1 and TRBJ2-5; 12 nucleotides line up with TRBD1. The J segment lost 4 bases and the V segment lost 7 bases, leaving 5 bases of the junction unmatched. The CDR3 extends over 14 amino acids. CDR1 and CDR2 from the germline V gene are SGHRS and YFSETQ. The CDR3 loop reads CASAGTGGLETQYF. The CDR3 DNA reads as TGCGCCAGCGCCGGGACAGGGGGCTTAGAGACCCAGTACTTC.

V usage is TRBV15 and J usage is TRBJ1-2, with D hard to call. V was clipped by 0 bases and J by 4 bases, with 9 bases between them. The CDR3 has 14 residues. From germline, CDR1 is LNHNV and CDR2 YYDKDF (reference sequence). The CDR3 sequence: CATSRDQARYGYTF. The CDR3 DNA reads as TGTGCCACCAGCAGAGATCAAGCCCGCTATGGCTACACCTTC.

The V and J genes are TRBV27 and TRBJ2-1; 12 nucleotides agree with TRBD2. Trimming cost V 7 bases and J 9 bases; bases outside gene matches: 4. The germline CDR1 and CDR2 sequences are MNHEY and SMNVEV (reference sequence). The CDR3 runs to 13 residues. This CDR3 reads CASTQLAGGEQFF. Written as DNA, the CDR3 is TGTGCCAGCACACAACTAGCGGGAGGTGAGCAGTTCTTC.

This clone was counted once. This chain joins TRBV6-1 and TRBJ1-5, with 8 bases identical to TRBD1. Losses at the gene ends were 7 bases for V and 2 bases for J; bases not matched to a gene: 4. The length of the CDR3 is 14 residues. The germline gives CDR1 MNHNS, CDR2 SASEGT. This chain's CDR3 is CASTWGQGNQPQHF. CDR3 nucleotides: TGTGCCAGCACTTGGGGACAGGGCAATCAGCCCCAGCATTTT.

Turning to this clone: A much bigger clone sits one base away, suggesting this may be a read error. Different DNA sequences within this sample yield the same CDR3. The rearrangement links TRBV7-9 to TRBJ2-3; the match to TRBD2 covers 13 bases. Germline loops: CDR1 SEHNR, CDR2 FQNEAQ (reference sequence). V trimming: 4 bases; J trimming: 3 bases; junction bases outside the gene matches: 1. CDR3 length: 15 residues. The CDR3 DNA sequence: TGTGCCAGCAGCTCGACTAGCGGGGGGACAGATACGCAGTATTTT. This gives the protein CASSSTSGGTDTQYF.

Details on this clone: A read error is possible here, since a much larger clone lies one base away. The chain uses TRBV7-9 and TRBJ2-7; 7 bases fit TRBD1. Germline values: CDR1 SEHNR, CDR2 FQNEAQ (reference sequence). CDR3 length: 12 residues. J was trimmed by 2 bases and V by 6 bases; bases with no gene match: 1. The CDR3 coding sequence is TGTGCCAGCAGGGGACAGACCTACGAGCAGTACTTC. Translation gives CASRGQTYEQYF.

This chain joins TRBV13 and TRBJ1-2; 9 nucleotides agree with TRBD1. The trim removed 10 bases at V and 4 bases at J, leaving 16 bases unmatched. The CDR3 extends over 16 amino acids. Germline V gene lookup returns CDR1 PRHDT and CDR2 FYEKMQ (reference sequence). CDR3 in DNA: TGTGCCACCTCGAAGTATGACGGGACAGGGACCTATGGCTACACCTTC. Protein: CATSKYDGTGTYGYTF.

V and J are TRBV7-9 and TRBJ2-3, with D perhaps matching TRBD1 or TRBD2 (5 bases each). The CDR3 consists of 16 residues. Germline CDR1 is SEHNR and CDR2 is FQNEAQ (reference sequence). Trimming took off 2 bases at V and 1 base at J, with 13 bases between the two ends. The CDR3 DNA reads as TGTGCCAGCAGCTTAAGGAGTTTGGGGGGCACAGATACGCAGTATTTT. Amino acids: CASSLRSLGGTDTQYF.

J is TRBJ2-2 and V is TRBV5-1, with TRBD2 identical over 8 bases. This CDR3 contains 14 residues. Germline-derived CDR1 and CDR2 are SGHRS and YFSETQ. The ends lost 5 bases at V and 4 bases at J; junction bases unmatched: 4. The CDR3: CASRPTSVTGELFF. The CDR3 coding sequence is TGCGCCAGCAGACCGACTAGCGTCACCGGGGAGCTGTTTTTT.

Concerning this clone itself: A read error may produce the germline difference seen at one junction end. This rearrangement joins TRBV7-7 to TRBJ2-1; possibly TRBD1 or TRBD2 for D (5 bases each). CDR3 length equals 11 residues. Germline CDR1 SSHAT, CDR2 FNYEAQ (reference sequence). CDR3 nucleotide sequence: TGTGCTAGCAGCTCCGGGACCAAGCAGTTCTTC. Translated, it gives CASSSGTKQFF.

V gene TRBV6-1 combines with J gene TRBJ1-2; D remains ambiguous. The CDR3 loop spans 9 amino acids. Germline CDR1 reads MNHNS; CDR2 reads SASEGT. V shed 10 bases and J shed 8 bases, with 8 bases lying between them. Here the CDR3 reads CAIYPGYTF. In nucleotides, the CDR3 is TGTGCCATCTACCCAGGCTACACCTTC.

This clone was observed a few times. The chain joins TRBV30 to TRBJ1-1, with a weak D call TRBD1 (6 bases). The V end lost 2 bases, the J end lost 11 bases, and 18 bases lay between the germline ends. The CDR3 length is 13 residues. Germline CDR1 and CDR2: GTSNPN and SVGIG (reference sequence). CDR3 DNA: TGTGCCTGGAGTCCACTGACAGGTTCAAGGGCTTTCTTT. This sequence encodes CAWSPLTGSRAFF.

The chain couples TRBV11-1 to TRBJ2-3, with a tentative D call TRBD1 (6 bases). V shed 1 base and J shed 2 bases, with 7 bases lying between them. The CDR3 sequence is 14 residues long. Germline-derived CDR1 and CDR2 are SGHAT and FQDESV (reference sequence). The chain's CDR3 is CASSLGQVTDTQYF. The CDR3 DNA is TGTGCCAGCAGCTTAGGACAGGTCACAGATACGCAGTATTTT.

J is TRBJ1-2 and V is TRBV19; 7 bases are a match to TRBD1. Trimming removed 11 bases from V and 8 bases from J; junction bases left unmatched: 20. Looked up from germline, CDR1 is LNHDA and CDR2 is SQIVND (reference sequence). CDR3 length: 15 residues. CDR3 region: CAAADSDREGKGYTF. The CDR3 nucleotides are TGTGCCGCAGCCGATTCCGACAGGGAAGGAAAGGGCTACACCTTC.

V is TRBV5-1 and J is TRBJ2-2, with 8 bases identical to TRBD1. V lost 1 base, J lost 4 bases, and 6 bases stayed unmatched. CDR1 and CDR2 from the germline V gene are SGHRS and YFSETQ. This CDR3 is 16 amino acids long. The CDR3 sequence is CASSLFQGAITGELFF. Here the CDR3 DNA reads TGCGCCAGCAGCTTGTTTCAGGGGGCAATCACCGGGGAGCTGTTTTTT.

CDR3 amino acids: CASSPPGGRGWEPQHF. The CDR3 DNA sequence: TGTGCCAGCAGCCCACCCGGGGGCAGGGGGTGGGAGCCCCAGCATTTT. V gene TRBV7-4 combines with J gene TRBJ1-5; TRBD1 aligns across 7 bases. J lost 8 bases, V lost 5 bases, and 15 bases had no gene match. Germline CDR1 and CDR2: SGHVT and SQSDAQ. The CDR3 length is 16 residues.

The chain is built from TRBV5-1 and TRBJ2-1, with a tentative D call TRBD1 (6 bases). The CDR3 has 18 residues. V lost 4 bases to trimming and J lost 5 bases, with 25 bases between them. Germline lookup yields CDR1 SGHRS and CDR2 YFSETQ. CDR3 sequence: CASSPNPRTDSDNNEQFF. In DNA, the CDR3 is TGCGCCAGCAGCCCAAACCCGCGGACAGACTCCGATAACAATGAGCAGTTCTTC.

For this clone: Other DNA sequences from this sample encode an identical CDR3 as well. V gene TRBV7-2 combines with J gene TRBJ2-3; a weak D match, TRBD2 (5 bases). The V end lost 5 bases, the J end lost 6 bases, and 12 bases lay between the germline ends. The germline V gene encodes CDR1 SGHTA and CDR2 FQGNSA. The CDR3 runs to 13 residues. CDR3 in amino acids: CASSLIRGDTQYF. The CDR3 nucleotides read TGTGCCAGCAGCCTCATCCGAGGGGATACGCAGTATTTT. Based on the CDR3 plus reference TRBV7-2 and TRBJ2-3, the full variable domain is GAGVSQSPSNKVTEKGKDVELRCDPISGHTALYWYRQSLGQGLEFLIYFQGNSAPDKSGLPSDRFSAERTGGSVSTLTIQRTQQEDSAVYLCASSLIRGDTQYFGPGTRLTVL.

The chain employs TRBV5-8 and TRBJ2-1, with D unresolved. The CDR3 totals 15 residues. V lost 0 bases and J 3 bases, leaving 10 bases between the germline ends. Germline V gene sequence: CDR1 SGHTS, CDR2 YDEGEE. CDR3 DNA sequence: TGTGCCAGCAGCTTGGTGGACCTGTTCTACAATGAGCAGTTCTTC. This encodes CASSLVDLFYNEQFF.

The chain joins TRBV19 to TRBJ2-6, with 10 bases identical to TRBD1. The germline V gene encodes CDR1 LNHDA and CDR2 SQIVND (reference sequence). The CDR3 has 16 residues. V was clipped by 10 bases and J by 1 base; unmatched bases: 7. The CDR3 DNA is TGTGCCACGAACCGGGACAGGGGTTCTGGGGCCAACGTCCTGACTTTC. It yields the protein CATNRDRGSGANVLTF.

V usage is TRBV29-1 and J usage is TRBJ1-1, with D possibly TRBD1 on 6 matching bases. This CDR3 region has 14 residues. The germline V gene encodes CDR1 SQVTM and CDR2 ANQGSEA. Trimming took 8 bases from V and 1 from J, leaving 17 bases between them. The CDR3 here is CSFNYRAKNTEAFF. CDR3 nucleotide sequence: TGCAGCTTTAATTACAGGGCGAAGAACACTGAAGCTTTCTTT.